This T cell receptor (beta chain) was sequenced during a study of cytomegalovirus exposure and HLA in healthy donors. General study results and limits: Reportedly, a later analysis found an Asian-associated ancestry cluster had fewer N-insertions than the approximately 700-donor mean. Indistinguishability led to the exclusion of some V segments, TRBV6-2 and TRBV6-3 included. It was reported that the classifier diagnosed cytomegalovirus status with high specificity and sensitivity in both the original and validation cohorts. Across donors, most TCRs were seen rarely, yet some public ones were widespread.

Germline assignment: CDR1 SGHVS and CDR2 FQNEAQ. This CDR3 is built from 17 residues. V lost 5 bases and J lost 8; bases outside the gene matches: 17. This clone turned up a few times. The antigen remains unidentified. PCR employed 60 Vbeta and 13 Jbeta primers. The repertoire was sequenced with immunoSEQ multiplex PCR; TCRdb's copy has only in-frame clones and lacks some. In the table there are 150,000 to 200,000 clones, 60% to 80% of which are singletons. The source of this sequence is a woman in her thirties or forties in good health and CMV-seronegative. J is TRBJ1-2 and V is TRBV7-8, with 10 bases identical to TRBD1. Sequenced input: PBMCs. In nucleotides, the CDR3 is TGTGCCAGCAGCAATACTCGTTCGGGACAGGGGCTTCGGGGCTACACCTTC. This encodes CASSNTRSGQGLRGYTF.